What follows are 24 T cell receptor beta chains derived from one specimen sequenced in a study of CD8 T cells in ankylosing spondylitis (dated by TCRdb to between 2016 and 2019). Overall results and qualifications from the work: Blood from ankylosing spondylitis patients appeared to be characterized by a TCR beta motif composed of under 10 highly homologous amino acid variants.

Library preparation employed 5' RACE. TCRdb lists the instrument as Illumina HiSeq 2500. TCRdb itself trimmed the public reads at Q25 with fastp, ran MiXCR and retained productive beta chains. Identical CDR3 proteins give one entry, which carries the most common genes and DNA. Here the sample has fewer than 500,000 distinct CDR3 sequences; 20% to 25% occur a single time. In total, the top ten clones hold around 16% of the sample. No antigen has been assigned to these receptors. Sequenced sample: blood, either unsorted or a sorted T cell fraction (not recorded which). The receptor source for this set is a male donor with ankylosing spondylitis.

This clonotype showed up just a few times. The CDR3 loop reads CATSRGGYYNEQFF. The CDR3 DNA follows: TGTGCCACCAGCAGAGGAGGATACTACAATGAGCAGTTCTTC. The rearrangement joins TRBV15 to TRBJ2-1, with D unclear. Trimming left V 1 base short and J 3 bases short, with 7 bases between. From germline, CDR1 is LNHNV and CDR2 YYDKDF (reference sequence). This CDR3 comprises 14 residues. Variable domain in full (rest from reference TRBV15 and TRBJ2-1): DAMVIQNPRYQVTQFGKPVTLSCSQTLNHNVMYWYQQKSSQAPKLLFHYYDKDFNNEADTPDNFQSRRPNTSFCFLDIRSPGLGDTAMYLCATSRGGYYNEQFFGPGTRLTVL.

The rearrangement joins TRBV7-9 to TRBJ2-7, with 8 nucleotides matching TRBD2. The germline V gene has CDR1 SEHNR and CDR2 FQNEAQ (reference sequence). The CDR3 sequence is 15 residues long. J lost 1 base, V lost 5 bases, and 7 bases had no gene match. The CDR3 reads CASSTLSGRSYEQYF. Written as DNA, the CDR3 is TGTGCCAGCAGCACATTGAGCGGGAGATCCTACGAGCAGTACTTC.

The sample holds a few counts of this clonotype. This chain uses TRBV6-5 with TRBJ1-1; a possible D gene is TRBD1 (6 bases). V dropped 8 bases and J dropped 11 bases, with 15 bases sitting between them. The CDR3 covers 11 residues. From germline, CDR1 is MNHEY and CDR2 SVGAGI. In nucleotides, the CDR3 is TGTGCCAGCGGAAGGGGGGAGTGGGCTTTCTTT. It codes for CASGRGEWAFF.

This chain joins TRBV3-1 and TRBJ2-3; 7 bases are a match to TRBD2. Germline V CDR1 and CDR2: LGHDT, YNNKEL (reference sequence). Germline trimming cut 1 base from V and 7 bases from J; bases unmatched to any gene: 14. The CDR3 has 17 amino acids. CDR3 sequence reads: CASSQVGTNLLAHTQYF. CDR3 nucleotides: TGTGCCAGCAGCCAAGTCGGGACTAATCTTCTAGCGCATACGCAGTATTTT.

V is TRBV7-3 and J is TRBJ2-3; D is possibly TRBD2 (6 bases). The CDR3 contains 16 residues. V was shortened by 4 bases and J by 4 bases, with 18 bases between the two germline ends. Germline assignment: CDR1 SGHTA and CDR2 FQGTGA. The CDR3 sequence: CASSSGTSVKADTQYF. The DNA for the CDR3 is TGTGCCAGCAGCTCCGGGACTTCCGTCAAGGCAGATACGCAGTATTTT. The variable domain in full, completed from reference TRBV7-3 and TRBJ2-3, reads GAGVSQTPSNKVTEKGKYVELRCDPISGHTALYWYRQSLGQGPEFLIYFQGTGAADDSGLPNDRFFAVRPEGSVSTLKIQRTERGDSAVYLCASSSGTSVKADTQYFGPGTRLTVL.

In its sample, this clonotype was seen a few times. The V call is TRBV18, the J call TRBJ2-2; 7 positions match TRBD2. This CDR3 spans 16 amino acids. CDR1 and CDR2 from the germline V gene are KGHSH and LQKENI. Trimming cost V 1 base and J 5 bases; bases outside gene matches: 7. CDR3 loop: CASSPRASGRTGELFF. CDR3 bases: TGTGCCAGCTCACCACGGGCTAGCGGACGAACCGGGGAGCTGTTTTTT.

V usage is TRBV7-9 and J usage is TRBJ2-5; 13 nucleotides align to TRBD2. From germline, CDR1 is SEHNR and CDR2 FQNEAQ (reference sequence). Unmatched junction bases numbered 8, after V lost 5 bases and J lost 5 bases. This CDR3 is 16 amino acids long. The CDR3 nucleotides read TGTGCCAGCAGCAGACTAGCGGGAGGATCAAAGGAGACCCAGTACTTC. It specifies CASSRLAGGSKETQYF.

The chain employs TRBV24-1 and TRBJ2-1, with 7 positions matching TRBD2. Germline CDR1 reads KGHDR; CDR2 reads SFDVKD. V shed 7 bases and J 2 bases; nucleotides not matched to a gene: 13. The CDR3 runs 17 residues. CDR3 loop: CATRIGAGRGPYNEQFF. For the CDR3, the DNA is TGTGCCACCAGGATCGGAGCAGGGAGGGGACCCTACAATGAGCAGTTCTTC.

The chain recombines TRBV28 with TRBJ2-7, with D possibly TRBD1 on 6 matching bases. This CDR3 is built from 14 residues. Trimming cost V 7 bases and J 7 bases, with 20 bases left between them. Germline values: CDR1 MDHEN, CDR2 SYDVKM. The CDR3 sequence is CASNQQGLPGEQYF. CDR3 coding DNA: TGTGCCAGCAACCAACAGGGCCTGCCTGGGGAGCAGTACTTC.

This clonotype was seen only a few times. The gene calls are TRBV11-1 and TRBJ2-4; D unclear. Trimming removed 5 bases at V and 0 bases at J, with 11 bases between. From germline, CDR1 is SGHAT and CDR2 FQDESV (reference sequence). This CDR3 region has 15 residues. CDR3 in amino acids: CASSPAVLAKNIQYF. The CDR3 DNA reads TGTGCCAGCAGCCCCGCGGTCCTAGCCAAAAACATTCAGTACTTC.

The CDR3 region is CASSLFSGYHEQYF. CDR3 nucleotide sequence: TGCGCCAGCAGCTTGTTCTCGGGTTACCACGAGCAGTACTTC. The rearrangement links TRBV5-1 to TRBJ2-7; D gene uncertain. V was pared by 1 base and J by 5 bases, with 13 bases between. The CDR3 runs to 14 residues. CDR1 and CDR2 from the germline V gene are SGHRS and YFSETQ.

The genes are TRBV27 and TRBJ2-1, with 15 bases lining up with TRBD2. Losses at the gene ends were 4 bases for V and 8 bases for J; bases not matched to a gene: 6. Germline values: CDR1 MNHEY, CDR2 SMNVEV (reference sequence). The CDR3 loop spans 16 amino acids. The CDR3 DNA is TGTGCCAGCAGTTACCGGACTAGCGGGAGGGTGGATGAGCAGTTCTTC. Amino acid sequence: CASSYRTSGRVDEQFF.

This clonotype was seen more than once but under ten times. The V call is TRBV9, the J call TRBJ2-5, with 8 bases aligning to TRBD2. There are 14 residues in the CDR3. Germline lookup yields CDR1 SGDLS and CDR2 YYNGEE. Unmatched junction bases numbered 3, after V lost 0 bases and J lost 5 bases. CDR3 protein: CASSVGGLGETQYF. CDR3 sequence (DNA): TGTGCCAGCAGCGTAGGGGGACTAGGGGAGACCCAGTACTTC.

This chain joins TRBV9 and TRBJ1-1, with TRBD1 as a possible D gene (5 bases). V lost 0 bases and J 3 bases, leaving 15 bases between the germline ends. The germline gives CDR1 SGDLS, CDR2 YYNGEE. This CDR3 is 16 amino acids long. CDR3 loop: CASSVAIGDGDTEAFF. The CDR3 region has the DNA TGTGCCAGCAGCGTAGCCATAGGGGACGGGGACACTGAAGCTTTCTTT.

CDR3 protein: CASSPSGARTEAFF. The CDR3 nucleotides are TGTGCCAGCAGTCCCTCAGGGGCGAGGACTGAAGCTTTCTTT. The chain carries TRBV25-1 and TRBJ1-1, with D perhaps matching TRBD1 (6 bases). Trimming took off 5 bases at V and 5 bases at J, with 15 bases between the two ends. This CDR3 region has 14 residues. Germline CDR1 reads MGHDK; CDR2 reads SYGVNS.

The table lists this clonotype with a few counts. The chain carries TRBV20-1 and TRBJ2-7, with 8 bases fitting TRBD2. Trimming cost V 2 bases and J 3 bases; bases outside gene matches: 12. Germline CDR1 DFQATT, CDR2 SNEGSKA (reference sequence). CDR3 size: 16 residues. CDR3 in DNA: TGCAGTGCTAGAAAAGCCCCTAGCGGGTATCTCTACGAGCAGTACTTC. As protein: CSARKAPSGYLYEQYF.

The table lists this clonotype with many counts. V gene TRBV15 combines with J gene TRBJ1-5, with D perhaps TRBD1 (5 bases). The V end was cut by 5 bases, the J end by 7 bases, with 12 bases between. CDR1 LNHNV and CDR2 YYDKDF come from the germline V gene (reference sequence). The CDR3 consists of 13 residues. CDR3 protein: CATSARENQPQHF. CDR3 coding DNA: TGTGCCACCAGCGCCAGGGAGAACCAGCCCCAGCATTTT.

The genes are TRBV9 and TRBJ2-7; no firm D call. Germline V gene sequence: CDR1 SGDLS, CDR2 YYNGEE. Between the trimmed V and J ends, which lost 2 bases and 0 bases, there was a span of 12 bases. CDR3 length equals 15 residues. The CDR3 region is CASSVRAESSYEQYF. The CDR3 DNA sequence: TGTGCCAGCAGCGTTCGGGCTGAGAGCTCCTACGAGCAGTACTTC.

This clonotype turned up a few times. The chain has TRBV7-9 and TRBJ2-5; TRBD1 aligns across 10 bases. There are 14 residues in the CDR3. Losses at the gene ends were 4 bases for V and 5 bases for J; bases not matched to a gene: 4. Germline CDR1 is SEHNR and CDR2 is FQNEAQ (reference sequence). CDR3 loop: CASSWTGGRETQYF. In DNA, the CDR3 is TGTGCCAGCAGCTGGACAGGGGGAAGGGAGACCCAGTACTTC.

The gene calls are TRBV7-2 and TRBJ1-5; 7 nucleotides align to TRBD1. This CDR3 region has 15 residues. CDR1 is SGHTA, CDR2 FQGNSA, per germline. The junction had 9 bases not matched to a gene; V was cut back by 5 bases and J by 5 bases. This chain's CDR3 is CASSPDREPYQPQHF. CDR3 coding DNA: TGTGCCAGCAGCCCAGACAGGGAGCCTTATCAGCCCCAGCATTTT.

This clonotype was seen a few times. The J gene is TRBJ2-3, the V gene TRBV10-3; D is tentatively TRBD1 or TRBD2 (5 bases each). Deletions cut 10 bases from V and 6 bases from J, with 17 bases between. Per the germline V gene, CDR1 is ENHRY and CDR2 is SYGVKD. The CDR3 totals 13 residues. CDR3 amino acids: CATLAGTTDTQYF. The CDR3 region has the DNA TGTGCCACCCTGGCCGGGACCACGGATACGCAGTATTTT.

V is TRBV25-1 and J is TRBJ2-7; no definite D call. The CDR3 covers 12 residues. V gave up 2 bases and J gave up 2 bases, with 4 bases separating them. CDR1 and CDR2 (germline): MGHDK, SYGVNS. The DNA of the CDR3 is TGTGCCAGCAGTGAAGGCGCCTACGAGCAGTACTTC. It is translated as CASSEGAYEQYF.

The rearrangement uses TRBV15 and TRBJ2-1, with D possibly being TRBD1 (6 bases). V was cut by 1 base and J by 5 bases, with 15 bases left in between. The CDR3 is 16 residues long. CDR1 and CDR2 (germline): LNHNV, YYDKDF (reference sequence). The CDR3 nucleotides read TGTGCCACCAGCAGAGGATACCGGGACACCAACAATGAGCAGTTCTTC. Translated: CATSRGYRDTNNEQFF.

In its sample, this clonotype was seen a few times. The chain is built from TRBV7-2 and TRBJ2-1; D remains ambiguous. Germline-derived CDR1 and CDR2 are SGHTA and FQGNSA. This CDR3 contains 15 residues. The V end lost 0 bases, the J end lost 0 bases, and 6 bases lay between the germline ends. CDR3 protein: CASSLASLSYNEQFF. The CDR3 DNA follows: TGTGCCAGCAGCTTAGCTAGCCTCTCCTACAATGAGCAGTTCTTC.